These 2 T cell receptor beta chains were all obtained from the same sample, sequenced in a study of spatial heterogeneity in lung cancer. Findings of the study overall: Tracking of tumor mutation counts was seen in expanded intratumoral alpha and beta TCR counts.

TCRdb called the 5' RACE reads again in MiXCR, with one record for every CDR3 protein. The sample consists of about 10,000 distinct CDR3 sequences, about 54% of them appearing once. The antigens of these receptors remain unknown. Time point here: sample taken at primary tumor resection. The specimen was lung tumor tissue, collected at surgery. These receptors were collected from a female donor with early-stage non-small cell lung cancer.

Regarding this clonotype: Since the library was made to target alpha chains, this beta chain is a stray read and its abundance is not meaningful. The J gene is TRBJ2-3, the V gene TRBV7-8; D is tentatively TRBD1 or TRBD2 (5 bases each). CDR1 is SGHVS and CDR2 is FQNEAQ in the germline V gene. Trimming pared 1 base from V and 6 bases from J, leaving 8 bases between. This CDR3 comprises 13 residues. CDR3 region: CASSLDWGDTQYF. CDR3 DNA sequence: TGTGCCAGCAGCTTAGACTGGGGGGATACGCAGTATTTT.

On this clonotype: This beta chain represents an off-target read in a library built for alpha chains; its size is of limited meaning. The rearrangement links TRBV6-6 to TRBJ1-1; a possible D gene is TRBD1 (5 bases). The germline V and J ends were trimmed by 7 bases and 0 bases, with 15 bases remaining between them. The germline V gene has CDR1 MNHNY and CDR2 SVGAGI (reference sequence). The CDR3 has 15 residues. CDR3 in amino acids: CASNVGTGMNTEAFF. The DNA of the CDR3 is TGTGCCAGCAATGTCGGAACAGGAATGAACACTGAAGCTTTCTTT.